This TCR beta chain stems from a study of blood T cell repertoires in COVID-19. About the research overall: COVID-19 samples from acute and convalescent phases originated in the United States, Italy and Spain. Sources were T cells, B-cell-depleted T cells, or PBMCs; the material itself was cDNA or gDNA.

Original analysis: Researchers report that nucleated cell counts were estimated from reference gene primer amplification. Sequencing was performed with immunoSEQ multiplex PCR; in TCRdb, only in-frame clones are kept and a portion is missing. For V, J and clone size, that table is used; D and trimming come from the DNA. The data contain roughly 140,000 clones, around 80% of them singletons. This clone was picked up a small number of times. This TCR derives from a man aged 55-75 years with acute or convalescent COVID-19. Sequencing was done on a sample of peripheral blood.

DNA for the CDR3: TGTGCCAGCAGCCGCACTGGACAGTCGACTTATGGCTACACCTTC. It translates to CASSRTGQSTYGYTF. The chain links TRBV7-2 to TRBJ1-2; tentatively, D is TRBD1 (6 bases). V shed 5 bases and J shed 5 bases, with 18 bases lying between them. This CDR3 comprises 15 residues. Looked up from germline, CDR1 is SGHTA and CDR2 is FQGNSA.